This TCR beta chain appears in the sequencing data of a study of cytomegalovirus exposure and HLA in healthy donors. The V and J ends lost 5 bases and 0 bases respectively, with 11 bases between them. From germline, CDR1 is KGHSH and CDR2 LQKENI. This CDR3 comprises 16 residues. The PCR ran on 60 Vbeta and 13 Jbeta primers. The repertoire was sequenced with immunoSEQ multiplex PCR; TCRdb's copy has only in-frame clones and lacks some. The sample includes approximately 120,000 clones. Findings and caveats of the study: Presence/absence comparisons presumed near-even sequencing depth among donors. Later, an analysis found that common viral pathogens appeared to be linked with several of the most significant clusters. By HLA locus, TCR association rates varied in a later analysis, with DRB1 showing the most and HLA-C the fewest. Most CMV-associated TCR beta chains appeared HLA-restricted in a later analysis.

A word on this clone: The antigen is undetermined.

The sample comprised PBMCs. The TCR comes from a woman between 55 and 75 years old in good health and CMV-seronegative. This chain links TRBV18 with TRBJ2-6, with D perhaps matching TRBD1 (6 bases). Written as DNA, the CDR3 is TGTGCCAGCTCATCGGGACAATACTCTGGGGCCAACGTCCTGACTTTC. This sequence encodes CASSSGQYSGANVLTF.